These T cell receptor beta chains were read from a single sample in a study of memory CD4+ T cells and cytomegalovirus serostatus. Profiling relied on immunoSEQ multiplex PCR, and the TCRdb table lists in-frame clones only, not all of them. There are about 61,000 clones in the sample; around three quarters occur only once, and approximately 0.54% lies in the top ten. The material sequenced was memory CD4+ T cells from blood. The receptor set was obtained from an adult in good health and CMV-seronegative. Some clones in this sample may be carry-over from other donors' samples. CDR3s include the opening cysteine and the closing phenylalanine or tryptophan. D genes are given only for firm matches. Clone size is not always given. Where it is, it says once, few, many or a class for expanded clones.

v_call,j_call,d_call,clone_size,cdr3_aa,cdr3_nt
TRBV27,TRBJ2-3,-,few,CASGVQTSTDTQYF,TGTGCCAGCGGAGTACAGACTTCCACAGATACGCAGTATTTT
TRBV2,TRBJ1-2,TRBD1,-,CASTPFGTGRGNGYTF,TGTGCCAGCACACCTTTCGGGACAGGGCGAGGAAATGGCTACACCTTC
TRBV5-1,TRBJ2-6,-,-,CASSFFGPGANVLTF,TGCGCCAGCAGCTTCTTCGGGCCCGGGGCCAACGTCCTGACTTTC
TRBV10-3,TRBJ2-5,-,few,CAISESAGGRLETQYF,TGTGCCATCAGTGAGTCGGCAGGTGGAAGGTTGGAGACCCAGTACTTC
TRBV4-3,TRBJ2-3,-,-,CASSQASGGQLTDTQYF,TGCGCCAGCAGCCAAGCCTCCGGTGGACAGCTCACAGATACGCAGTATTTT
TRBV7-2,TRBJ2-1,-,-,CASSFPGLPEQFF,TGTGCCAGCAGCTTCCCTGGACTCCCTGAGCAGTTCTTC
TRBV30,TRBJ2-1,-,-,CAWRGTGHSEQFF,TGTGCCTGGAGAGGAACAGGACACTCTGAGCAGTTCTTC
TRBV6-5,TRBJ1-2,TRBD1,-,CASSTGGIPYGYTF,TGTGCCAGCAGCACAGGGGGTATCCCCTATGGCTACACCTTC
TRBV6-5,TRBJ1-3,-,-,CASSSGTPRSGNTIYF,TGTGCCAGCAGTTCTGGGACTCCCCGCTCTGGAAACACCATATATTTT
TRBV28,TRBJ2-7,TRBD1,-,CASTGQGHEQYF,TGTGCCAGCACGGGACAGGGTCACGAGCAGTACTTC
TRBV30,TRBJ2-5,TRBD2,-,CAWTRGLVGETQYF,TGTGCCTGGACCCGGGGACTAGTTGGAGAGACCCAGTACTTC
TRBV30,TRBJ2-3,TRBD2,-,CAWNRIAGDTQYF,TGTGCCTGGAATCGTATAGCGGGAGATACGCAGTATTTT
TRBV4-3,TRBJ2-1,-,-,CASSQDRGDYNEQFF,TGCGCCAGCAGCCAAGATCGTGGGGACTACAATGAGCAGTTCTTC
TRBV4-3,TRBJ1-2,-,-,CASSQGRSVGYGYTF,TGCGCCAGCAGCCAAGGACGGTCAGTTGGGTATGGCTACACCTTC
TRBV9,TRBJ2-3,-,-,CASSVVGTRTDTQYF,TGTGCCAGCAGCGTAGTCGGCACCCGCACAGATACGCAGTATTTT
TRBV4-1,TRBJ2-4,-,once,CASSQGAAMGIAKNIQYF,TGCGCCAGCAGCCAAGGCGCCGCGATGGGAATAGCCAAAAACATTCAGTACTTC
TRBV5-4,TRBJ2-6,-,-,CASSFSLTSWSGANVLTF,TGTGCCAGCAGCTTTAGTCTGACGAGTTGGTCTGGGGCCAACGTCCTGACTTTC
TRBV5-1,TRBJ1-2,-,-,CASSFYSGNYGYTF,TGTGCCAGCAGCTTTTATTCCGGCAACTATGGCTACACCTTC
TRBV30,TRBJ2-7,-,-,CAWSVWGAGGYEQYF,TGTGCCTGGAGTGTATGGGGGGCAGGGGGCTACGAGCAGTACTTC
TRBV5-6,TRBJ2-1,TRBD2,-,CASSWGSGRYGEQFF,TGTGCCAGCTCCTGGGGGAGCGGGAGGTACGGTGAGCAGTTCTTC
TRBV5-5,TRBJ2-5,TRBD2,-,CASSRDYRAETQYF,TGTGCCAGCAGCCGGGACTATCGGGCGGAGACCCAGTACTTC
TRBV7-6,TRBJ2-5,-,-,CASSATVQETQYF,TGTGCCAGCAGCGCAACAGTTCAAGAGACCCAGTACTTC
TRBV19,TRBJ1-2,TRBD1,-,CASNQLGDRYGYTF,TGTGCCAGTAATCAATTAGGGGACAGATATGGCTACACCTTC
TRBV19,TRBJ1-2,TRBD1,-,CASSIRQGAVGGYTF,TGTGCCAGTAGTATCCGTCAGGGGGCGGTTGGCGGCTACACCTTC
TRBV6-1,TRBJ2-7,-,few,CASSLQGGGSYEQYF,TGTGCCAGCAGCCTTCAGGGTGGGGGATCCTACGAGCAGTACTTC
TRBV6-1,TRBJ1-6,TRBD1,-,CAINRGRSYNSPLHF,TGTGCCATCAACAGGGGGCGCTCCTATAATTCACCCCTCCACTTT
TRBV5-1,TRBJ2-3,TRBD2,-,CASSLTSGRATDTQYF,TGCGCCAGCAGCTTGACTAGCGGGAGGGCGACAGATACGCAGTATTTT
TRBV19,TRBJ2-2,TRBD2,medium-sized,CASSMGGDTGELFF,TGTGCCAGTAGTATGGGGGGGGACACCGGGGAGCTGTTTTTT
TRBV4-3,TRBJ2-7,TRBD1,-,CASSPERGREQYF,TGCGCCAGCAGCCCCGAGAGGGGGCGCGAGCAGTACTTC
TRBV28,TRBJ2-3,-,-,CASSPPGLKGWYF,TGTGCCAGCAGTCCGCCGGGACTCAAAGGGTGGTATTTT
TRBV28,TRBJ2-5,-,-,CASSLGGKETQYF,TGTGCCAGCAGTTTGGGGGGAAAAGAGACCCAGTACTTC
TRBV9,TRBJ2-1,TRBD2,once,CASSVVSGDNEQFF,TGTGCCAGCAGCGTAGTAAGCGGGGACAATGAGCAGTTCTTC
TRBV7-2,TRBJ2-5,-,once,CASSLTKETQYF,TGTGCCAGCAGCTTAACGAAAGAGACCCAGTACTTC
TRBV7-2,TRBJ2-7,TRBD2,-,CASSSGLAPYEQYF,TGTGCCAGCAGCTCGGGACTAGCTCCATACGAGCAGTACTTC
TRBV7-2,TRBJ2-1,-,few,CASSLAGMNNEQFF,TGTGCCAGCAGCTTAGCGGGGATGAACAATGAGCAGTTCTTC